The 30 T cell receptor beta chains listed next were all sequenced from one sample in a study of blood T cell repertoires in COVID-19 (TCRdb year 2020). The method was the immunoSEQ multiplex PCR assay. TCRdb provides this immuneACCESS table in a form limited to in-frame rearrangements. Some clones are lacking; in checked studies, under half of them reflect an unresolved V gene, and why the rest are absent is not known. The sample contains a few hundred thousand clones, roughly 91% of them found a single time. The ten biggest clones cover more than 7% of the sample. Sequenced input: PBMCs or T cells enriched from blood (not recorded which). The origin of the receptors is a man aged 25-40 years in a cohort exposed to, infected with or recovered from COVID-19 (not recorded which).

The sample holds a few counts of this clone. V gene TRBV5-1 combines with J gene TRBJ2-6, with a weak D call TRBD1 (6 bases). Trimming left V 6 bases short and J 2 bases short, with 12 bases between. Germline V gives CDR1 SGHRS, CDR2 YFSETQ. The CDR3 contains 15 residues. The CDR3 region has the DNA TGCGCCAGCACCGTAGGGGGAACTGGGGCCAACGTCCTGACTTTC. Encoded protein: CASTVGGTGANVLTF.

DNA of the CDR3: TGTGCCAGCAGCTTAGGGGGCGGGAGTCTGAAGAACGAGCAGTACTTC. Its protein is CASSLGGGSLKNEQYF. V usage is TRBV7-9 and J usage is TRBJ2-7; 7 positions match TRBD2. The CDR3 covers 16 residues. CDR1 and CDR2 (germline): SEHNR, FQNEAQ (reference sequence). After removal of 1 base from V and 5 bases from J, the junction contained 11 bases not matched to a gene.

V is TRBV25-1 and J is TRBJ2-7; 10 positions match TRBD1. The V and J ends lost 5 bases and 5 bases, in that order; junction bases with no gene match: 6. This CDR3 comprises 14 residues. Germline CDR1 and CDR2: MGHDK and SYGVNS. CDR3 sequence reads: CASSRGQGNHEQYF. As DNA, the CDR3 is TGTGCCAGCAGTAGGGGACAGGGGAACCACGAGCAGTACTTC.

This chain connects TRBV12-3 or TRBV12-4 to TRBJ2-1, with TRBD1 as a possible D gene (6 bases). The CDR3 sequence is 13 residues long. Between the trimmed V and J ends, which lost 8 bases and 4 bases, there was a span of 12 bases. The CDR3, as DNA: TGTGCCAGCCGGGACAATAATTACAATGAGCAGTTCTTC. It codes for CASRDNNYNEQFF.

The J gene is TRBJ2-3, the V gene TRBV7-6; weak D call: TRBD2 (6 bases). The V end was cut by 3 bases, the J end by 6 bases, with 22 bases between. CDR3 length: 17 amino acids. Germline loops: CDR1 SGHVS, CDR2 FNYEAQ. For the CDR3, the DNA is TGTGCCAGCAGCTTTGATAACCGGGACTTCCCGTTGGATACGCAGTATTTT. The encoded protein is CASSFDNRDFPLDTQYF.

The chain uses TRBV7-9 and TRBJ2-3; D not certain. CDR1 is SEHNR and CDR2 is FQNEAQ in the germline V gene (reference sequence). This CDR3 has 15 amino acids. Trimming cost V 4 bases and J 5 bases, with 16 bases left between them. CDR3 loop: CASSSLVSVGDTQYF. The CDR3 DNA follows: TGTGCCAGCAGCTCGTTGGTGTCAGTTGGAGATACGCAGTATTTT.

The CDR3 protein is CATSRGRGSDTQYF. CDR3 in DNA: TGTGCCACCAGCAGAGGGCGGGGATCGGATACGCAGTATTTT. The V and J genes are TRBV15 and TRBJ2-3, with D possibly being TRBD2 (6 bases). The CDR3 runs to 14 residues. The V end was cut by 1 base, the J end by 6 bases, with 11 bases between. CDR1 is LNHNV, CDR2 YYDKDF, per germline (reference sequence).

The chain is built from TRBV28 and TRBJ2-1; D is perhaps TRBD2 (5 bases). Per the germline V gene, CDR1 is MDHEN and CDR2 is SYDVKM. The CDR3 covers 13 residues. The V end was cut by 5 bases, the J end by 6 bases, with 11 bases between. The CDR3 nucleotides are TGTGCCAGCAGTACCCCGGGGAGCAATGAGCAGTTCTTC. This translates into CASSTPGSNEQFF.

This clone was observed a few times. The genes are TRBV24-1 and TRBJ2-5; tentatively, D is TRBD1 (5 bases). CDR1 is KGHDR and CDR2 is SFDVKD in the germline V gene. V was cut by 8 bases and J by 1 base, with 10 bases left in between. This CDR3 has 13 amino acids. The CDR3 loop is CATMLTGQETQYF. The CDR3 DNA reads as TGTGCCACCATGCTAACAGGCCAAGAGACCCAGTACTTC.

The chain is built from TRBV18 and TRBJ2-7, with TRBD1 matching over 9 bases. This CDR3 has 14 residues. With V trimmed by 5 bases and J by 7 bases, 9 bases remained unmatched. From germline, CDR1 is KGHSH and CDR2 LQKENI. CDR3 amino acids: CASSSRTGAGEQYF. Here the CDR3 DNA reads TGTGCCAGCTCATCTAGGACAGGGGCGGGGGAGCAGTACTTC.

The chain recombines TRBV7-8 with TRBJ1-2, with a weak D call TRBD1 (5 bases). This CDR3 is 11 amino acids long. Trimming cost V 10 bases and J 8 bases, with 14 bases left between them. CDR1 is SGHVS and CDR2 is FQNEAQ in the germline V gene. The CDR3: CATLSRGGYTF. The CDR3 DNA reads TGTGCCACTCTAAGCCGGGGGGGCTACACCTTC.

The J gene is TRBJ2-1, the V gene TRBV9, with TRBD2 matching over 13 bases. CDR1 and CDR2 from the germline V gene are SGDLS and YYNGEE. The CDR3 consists of 14 residues. The junction had 7 bases not matched to a gene; V was cut back by 6 bases and J by 10 bases. The DNA for the CDR3 is TGTGCCAGCACCTCGGGACTAGCGGGATCGGAGCAGTTCTTC. It yields the protein CASTSGLAGSEQFF. Using reference TRBV9 and TRBJ2-1 for the parts outside the CDR3, the full variable domain is DSGVTQTPKHLITATGQRVTLRCSPRSGDLSVYWYQQSLDQGLQFLIQYYNGEERAKGNILERFSAQQFPDLHSELNLSSLELGDSALYFCASTSGLAGSEQFFGPGTRLTVL.

The J gene is TRBJ1-3, the V gene TRBV7-2; 9 nucleotides align to TRBD1. The CDR3 spans 14 residues. The germline CDR1 and CDR2 sequences are SGHTA and FQGNSA. With V trimmed by 3 bases and J by 3 bases, 0 bases remained unmatched. The CDR3 is CASSLGQGGNTIYF. The CDR3 bases are TGTGCCAGCAGCTTGGGACAGGGTGGAAACACCATATATTTT. The whole variable domain, filled in from reference TRBV7-2 and TRBJ1-3, reads GAGVSQSPSNKVTEKGKDVELRCDPISGHTALYWYRQSLGQGLEFLIYFQGNSAPDKSGLPSDRFSAERTGGSVSTLTIQRTQQEDSAVYLCASSLGQGGNTIYFGEGSWLTVV.

The genes are TRBV5-6 and TRBJ1-4, with D unresolved. The CDR3 loop spans 15 amino acids. V shed 0 bases and J shed 0 bases, with 6 bases lying between them. Germline loops: CDR1 SGHDT, CDR2 YYEEEE. Written as DNA, the CDR3 is TGTGCCAGCAGCTTGGGCGGGACAACTAATGAAAAACTGTTTTTT. It is translated as CASSLGGTTNEKLFF.

This chain uses TRBV6-5 with TRBJ2-7; TRBD1 is a possible D gene (6 bases). The CDR3 spans 12 residues. CDR1 is MNHEY, CDR2 SVGAGI, per germline. Trimming removed 8 bases at V and 7 bases at J, with 15 bases between. This CDR3 reads CASPTGSLEQYF. CDR3 coding DNA: TGTGCCAGCCCCACAGGGAGCTTGGAGCAGTACTTC.

The chain couples TRBV3-1 (or the pseudogene TRBV3-2) to TRBJ1-4, with 9 bases that match TRBD1. V shed 2 bases and J 6 bases; nucleotides not matched to a gene: 7. This CDR3 has 16 residues. CDR1 and CDR2 (germline): LGHDT, YNNKEL (reference sequence). CDR3 in DNA: TGTGCCAGCAGCCAACCACCCGGGACAGGGCATGAAAAACTGTTTTTT. Protein sequence: CASSQPPGTGHEKLFF.

The rearrangement links TRBV5-4 to TRBJ2-7; perhaps TRBD2 as D (6 bases). Germline loops: CDR1 SGHNT, CDR2 YYREEE (reference sequence). V was pared by 0 bases and J by 2 bases, with 12 bases between. This CDR3 has 15 residues. Here the CDR3 reads CASSLVGGGTYEQYF. The CDR3 bases are TGTGCCAGCAGCTTGGTTGGCGGAGGGACCTACGAGCAGTACTTC.

This chain joins TRBV25-1 and TRBJ2-1; no definite D call. Trimming took 5 bases from V and 0 from J, leaving 17 bases between them. Germline CDR1 and CDR2: MGHDK and SYGVNS. The length of the CDR3 is 17 residues. The CDR3 is CASSQGLQRSSYNEQFF. CDR3 coding DNA: TGTGCCAGCAGTCAAGGTTTGCAAAGGAGCTCCTACAATGAGCAGTTCTTC.

The chain joins TRBV11-3 to TRBJ2-7; tentatively, D is TRBD1 (6 bases). Trimming removed 5 bases at V and 7 bases at J, with 12 bases between. The germline V gene has CDR1 SGHNT and CDR2 YENEEA. The CDR3 sequence is 12 residues long. CDR3 bases: TGTGCCAGCAGCCGAGGTCAGGGGGAGCAGTACTTC. Translation gives CASSRGQGEQYF.

The rearrangement uses TRBV6-2 or TRBV6-3 and TRBJ1-2; the match to TRBD1 covers 7 bases. The CDR3 is made up of 14 amino acids. Trimming took 5 bases from V and 7 from J; bases not matched to a gene: 10. Germline CDR1 MNHEY, CDR2 SVGEGT. CDR3 in amino acids: CASSKEGTAIGYTF. The CDR3 region has the DNA TGTGCCAGCAGTAAAGAAGGGACAGCAATTGGCTACACCTTC.

V and J are TRBV28 and TRBJ2-3; 8 bases line up with TRBD2. The CDR3 has 15 residues. Germline V gene lookup returns CDR1 MDHEN and CDR2 SYDVKM. Trimming removed 5 bases from V and 1 base from J; junction bases left unmatched: 5. CDR3 residues: CASSPPTSGTDTQYF. In DNA form, the CDR3 reads TGTGCCAGCAGTCCGCCGACTAGCGGCACAGATACGCAGTATTTT.

The V call is TRBV7-9, the J call TRBJ2-1; maybe TRBD1 (5 bases). Between the trimmed V and J ends, which lost 4 bases and 5 bases, there was a span of 12 bases. Germline loops: CDR1 SEHNR, CDR2 FQNEAQ (reference sequence). The CDR3 is made up of 14 amino acids. The CDR3, as DNA: TGTGCCAGCAGCTCCAGGGTGTCAAACAATGAGCAGTTCTTC. Protein product: CASSSRVSNNEQFF.

This chain uses TRBV24-1 with TRBJ1-2; D is possibly TRBD1 (6 bases). The ends were cut back, 4 bases at V and 4 bases at J, with 18 bases in the middle. Germline lookup yields CDR1 KGHDR and CDR2 SFDVKD. The CDR3 is 16 amino acids. The chain's CDR3 is CATSDRYGQGSYGYTF. CDR3 nucleotides: TGTGCCACCAGTGACCGGTACGGCCAGGGGAGCTATGGCTACACCTTC.

This sequence joins TRBV6-1 and TRBJ2-6, with unresolved D. The V and J ends lost 0 bases and 0 bases respectively, with 3 bases between them. The CDR3 is 15 amino acids. The V gene's germline CDR1 is MNHNS and CDR2 SASEGT. CDR3 in DNA: TGTGCCAGCAGTGAAGCTCTCTCTGGGGCCAACGTCCTGACTTTC. It yields the protein CASSEALSGANVLTF.

The chain combines TRBV10-2 with TRBJ2-3, with D tentatively TRBD2 (7 bases). The V end lost 9 bases, the J end lost 4 bases, and 11 bases lay between the germline ends. The CDR3 loop spans 12 amino acids. The germline gives CDR1 WSHSY, CDR2 SAAADI. In nucleotides, the CDR3 is TGCGCCAGTGGGGGGGCACCAGATACGCAGTATTTT. It yields the protein CASGGAPDTQYF.

This clone was seen only once. V is TRBV7-9 and J is TRBJ1-2; D is uncertain. V lost 1 base and J 6 bases, leaving 9 bases between the germline ends. The CDR3 extends over 13 amino acids. CDR1 SEHNR and CDR2 FQNEAQ come from the germline V gene (reference sequence). As DNA, the CDR3 is TGTGCCAGCAGCTTAGAGCATGGAGATGGCTACACCTTC. Its protein is CASSLEHGDGYTF.

The chain combines TRBV18 with TRBJ1-5; 8 bases agree with TRBD1. Germline assignment: CDR1 KGHSH and CDR2 LQKENI. The V gene end was trimmed by 0 bases and the J gene end by 2 bases; junction bases not matched to a gene: 6. The CDR3 totals 17 residues. CDR3 amino acids: CASSPPQGAWGNQPQHF. The CDR3, as DNA: TGTGCCAGCTCACCACCGCAGGGGGCGTGGGGCAATCAGCCCCAGCATTTT.

The chain employs TRBV5-8 and TRBJ1-1, with D tentatively TRBD1 (6 bases). V was cut by 6 bases and J by 0 bases, with 12 bases left in between. The length of the CDR3 is 14 residues. Looked up from germline, CDR1 is SGHTS and CDR2 is YDEGEE. CDR3 DNA: TGTGCCAGCACCCGGGACAAACTGAACACTGAAGCTTTCTTT. It translates to CASTRDKLNTEAFF. The full variable domain, rest sourced from reference TRBV5-8 and TRBJ1-1, is EAGVTQSPTHLIKTRGQQATLRCSPISGHTSVYWYQQALGLGLQFLLWYDEGEERNRGNFPPRFSGRQFPNYSSELNVNALELEDSALYLCASTRDKLNTEAFFGQGTRLTVV.

Only one count was recorded for this clone. This sequence joins TRBV5-6 and TRBJ2-1; D might be TRBD2 (5 bases). The CDR3 is 13 amino acids. Trimming took off 4 bases at V and 5 bases at J, with 10 bases between the two ends. CDR1 and CDR2 (germline): SGHDT, YYEEEE. CDR3 nucleotide sequence: TGTGCCAGCAGCCCGGCGGGTCACAATGAGCAGTTCTTC. Translating gives CASSPAGHNEQFF.

The rearrangement joins TRBV13 to TRBJ1-6; tentative D call: TRBD1 (5 bases). Germline V gene lookup returns CDR1 PRHDT and CDR2 FYEKMQ (reference sequence). CDR3 size: 14 residues. Trimming left V 5 bases short and J 6 bases short, with 11 bases between. The CDR3 here is CASSAGVVNSPLHF. The DNA of the CDR3 is TGTGCCAGCAGCGCGGGGGTTGTTAATTCACCCCTCCACTTT.